The 5 T cell receptor beta chains presented below share a single source sample, sequenced in a study of liver allograft versus peripheral blood T cells. On the study more broadly: Transplanted-liver and recipient peripheral blood T cell receptor repertoires were compared.

One entry per CDR3 protein, called by TCRdb with MiXCR from the reads. The sample has roughly 9,200 distinct CDR3 sequences; approximately 16% are singletons. These receptors were taken from a human patient who had a liver transplant. Some T cells could come from the graft donor.

The table lists this clonotype with many counts. CDR3 sequence (DNA): TGTGCCAGCAGCGCCTCTATCTCCTACGAGCAGTACTTC. Encoded protein: CASSASISYEQYF. The chain uses TRBV6-5 and TRBJ2-7; D is undetermined. The V and J ends lost 6 bases and 0 bases respectively, with 9 bases between them. This CDR3 has 13 residues. CDR1 and CDR2 (germline): MNHEY, SVGAGI.

This clonotype was counted between two and nine times. This chain connects TRBV11-3 to TRBJ2-7; D unclear. This CDR3 is 16 amino acids long. Per the germline V gene, CDR1 is SGHNT and CDR2 is YENEEA. V was clipped by 1 base and J by 5 bases, with 18 bases between them. CDR3: CASSLGPLSGNHEQYF. CDR3 nucleotides: TGTGCCAGCAGCTTAGGGCCCCTATCTGGGAACCACGAGCAGTACTTC.

This sequence joins TRBV2 and TRBJ1-1; TRBD1 matches at 11 bases. The CDR3 runs 15 residues. The trim removed 9 bases at V and 4 bases at J, leaving 10 bases unmatched. The V gene's germline CDR1 is SNHLY and CDR2 FYNNEI. In DNA form, the CDR3 reads TGTGCCAGTACCCGGACAGGGGGCGTAGGCACTGAAGCTTTCTTT. This encodes CASTRTGGVGTEAFF.

This clonotype was recorded a few times. The chain carries TRBV30 and TRBJ1-2; D perhaps matches TRBD1 (6 bases). Germline loops: CDR1 GTSNPN, CDR2 SVGIG (reference sequence). The V gene lost 2 bases and the J gene lost 7 bases, with 11 bases spanning the gap. The CDR3 is 12 residues long. CDR3 loop: CAWSPLTGGYTF. The CDR3 DNA reads as TGTGCCTGGAGTCCCTTGACAGGTGGCTACACCTTC.

By sample share, this clonotype is medium-sized. The chain uses TRBV10-3 and TRBJ1-5; the D gene is possibly TRBD1 (5 bases). Per the germline V gene, CDR1 is ENHRY and CDR2 is SYGVKD. V lost 11 bases to trimming and J lost 1 base, with 9 bases between them. The CDR3 covers 12 residues. The CDR3 sequence is CASRDSNQPQHF. The DNA of the CDR3 is TGTGCCTCCCGGGACAGCAATCAGCCCCAGCATTTT.